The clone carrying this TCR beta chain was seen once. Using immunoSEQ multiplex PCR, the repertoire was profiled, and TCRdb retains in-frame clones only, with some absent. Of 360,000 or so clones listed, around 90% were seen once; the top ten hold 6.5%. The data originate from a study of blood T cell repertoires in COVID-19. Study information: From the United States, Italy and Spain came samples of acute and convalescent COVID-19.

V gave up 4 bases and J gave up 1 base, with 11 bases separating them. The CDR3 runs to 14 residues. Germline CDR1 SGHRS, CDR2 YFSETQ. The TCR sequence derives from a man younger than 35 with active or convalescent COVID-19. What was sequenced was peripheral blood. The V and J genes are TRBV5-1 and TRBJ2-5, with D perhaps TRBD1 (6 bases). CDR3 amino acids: CASSRNRAQETQYF. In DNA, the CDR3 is TGCGCCAGCAGCCGAAACAGGGCCCAAGAGACCCAGTACTTC.